This entry is about one TCR beta chain. Other nucleotide sequences in the sample specify the same CDR3. Germline CDR1 reads LGHNA; CDR2 reads YSLEER. This CDR3 has 15 amino acids. V trimming: 0 bases; J trimming: 4 bases; junction bases outside the gene matches: 5. The data belong to a study of blood T cell repertoires in COVID-19. Study details: The study drew acute and convalescent COVID-19 samples from the United States, Italy and Spain.

Self-reported history from a screening survey and questionnaire set each donor's cohort. Recovered status applied to Cohort 3 donors who had two consecutive negative PCRs. It also applied to those with clearance or with symptom resolution. Original handling: From reference gene primer amplification, estimates of nucleated cell counts were derived. Sequencing was performed with immunoSEQ multiplex PCR; in TCRdb, only in-frame clones are kept and a portion is missing. The V and J calls and the clone size are those of that table, but D and trimming were determined from the DNA. This table has around 290,000 clones, around 90% appearing once.

The clonotype was recovered from a young woman who had recovered from COVID-19. The gene calls are TRBV4-3 and TRBJ1-1; TRBD1 matches 7 bases. The sequencing input was PBMCs or T cells enriched from blood (not recorded which). This chain's CDR3 is CASSQDPGGSTEAFF. CDR3 bases: TGCGCCAGCAGCCAAGATCCAGGGGGGAGCACTGAAGCTTTCTTT.